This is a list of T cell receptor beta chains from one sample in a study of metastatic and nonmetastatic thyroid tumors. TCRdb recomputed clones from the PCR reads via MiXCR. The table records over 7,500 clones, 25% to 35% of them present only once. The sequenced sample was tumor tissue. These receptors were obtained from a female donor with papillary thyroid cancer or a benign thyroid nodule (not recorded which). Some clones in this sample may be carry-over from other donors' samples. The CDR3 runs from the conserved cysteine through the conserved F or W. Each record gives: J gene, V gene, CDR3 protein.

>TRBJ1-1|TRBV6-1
CASRWGHPERTEAFF
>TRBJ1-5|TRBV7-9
CASSLDTTGF
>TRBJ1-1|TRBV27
CASSFQGGTEAFF
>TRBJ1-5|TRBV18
CASSKGTVSNQPQHF
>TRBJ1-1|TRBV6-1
CASSWSWNTEAFF
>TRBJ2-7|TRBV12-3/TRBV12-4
CASSLAGSYEQYF
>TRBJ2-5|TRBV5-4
CASSLGRQLEETQYF
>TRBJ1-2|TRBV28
CASSSGQLYGYTF
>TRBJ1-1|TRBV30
CAWSLQFTAFF
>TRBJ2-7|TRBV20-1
CSAREQEYEQYF
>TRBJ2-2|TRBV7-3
CASSLDFTGELFF
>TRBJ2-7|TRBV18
CASSPGQVVDEQYF
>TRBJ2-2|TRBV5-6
CASSTDYTGELFF
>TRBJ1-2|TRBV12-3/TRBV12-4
CASSSDRGNYGYTF
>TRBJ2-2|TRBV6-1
CASSIPFTGGLFF
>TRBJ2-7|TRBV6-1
CASSEAAGESDEQYF
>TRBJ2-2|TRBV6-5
CASSYQAPGNTGELFF
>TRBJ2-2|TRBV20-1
CSARGLAVGVTGELFF
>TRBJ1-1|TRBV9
CASTKGWGRGRTEAFF
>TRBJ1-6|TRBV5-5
CASSYRTGENSPLHF
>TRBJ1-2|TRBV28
CASSAEDRPNNYGYTF
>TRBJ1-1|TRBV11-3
CASSLDMGHLNTEAFF
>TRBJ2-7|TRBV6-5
CASWGYEQYF
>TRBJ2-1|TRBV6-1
CASSTRPYNEQFF
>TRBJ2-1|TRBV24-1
CDTSPAGGNEQFF
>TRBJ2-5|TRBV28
CASRKTGASTETQYF
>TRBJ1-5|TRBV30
CAWSEGIDQPQHF
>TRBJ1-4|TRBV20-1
CSALRGTVNEKLFF
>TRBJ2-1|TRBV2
CASSDRGLGYNEQFF
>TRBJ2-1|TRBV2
CASSVIAWNEQFF
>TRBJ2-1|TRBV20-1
CSFFWGGSYIYNEQFF
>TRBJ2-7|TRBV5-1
CASSLERGTVYEQYF
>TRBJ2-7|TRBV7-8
CASSFGGAMYEQYF
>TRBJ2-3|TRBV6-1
CASSPGRPDTQYF
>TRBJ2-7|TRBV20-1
CSASETGPRYEQYF
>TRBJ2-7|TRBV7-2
CASLIRQESYEQYF
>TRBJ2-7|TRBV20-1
CSAFGTQESYEQYF
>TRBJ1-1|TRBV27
CASIGQMNTEAFF
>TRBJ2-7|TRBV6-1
CASGGASYLSYEQYF
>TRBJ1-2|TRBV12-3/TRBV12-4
CASGGQGFGYTF
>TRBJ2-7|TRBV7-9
CASSPAGTLLYEQYF
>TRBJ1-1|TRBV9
CASGGLNTEAFF
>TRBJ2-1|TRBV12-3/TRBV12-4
CASSLDYNEQFF
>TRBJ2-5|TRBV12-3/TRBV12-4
CASSPRTGEKETQYF
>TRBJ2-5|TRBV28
CASSFPPETSGKKDTQYF
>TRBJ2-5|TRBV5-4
CASSLEQGLGGETQYF
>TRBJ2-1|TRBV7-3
CASSPRQGASGNDQSF
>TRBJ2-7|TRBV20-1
CSARVPVVESSGRSSYEQYF
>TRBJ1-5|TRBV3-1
CASSQGVQQGGQPQHF
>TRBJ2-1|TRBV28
CASSLWTSAEQFF
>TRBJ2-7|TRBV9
CASSHSVAGEQYF
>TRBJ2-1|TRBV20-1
CSAGTAAPNEQFF
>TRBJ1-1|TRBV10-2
CASSETGGTNTEAFF
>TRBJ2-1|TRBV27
CASSGGRTYNEQFF
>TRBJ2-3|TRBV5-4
CASKWNPSTDTQYF